This TCR beta chain was identified during a study of brain T cells in children with intractable seizures. Overall study findings and caveats: HCMV serostatus was not known, and viral specificity came from CDR3 similarity only. Absence of clones before surgery may stem from lower sequencing depth.

Germline CDR1 and CDR2: GTSNPN and SVGIG (reference sequence). This CDR3 contains 14 residues. V trimming: 1 base; J trimming: 6 bases; junction bases outside the gene matches: 7. Of note for this clone: The antigen is not known.

The method was immunoSEQ multiplex PCR; TCRdb's version includes in-frame clones alone and lacks a portion of them. The sample records 110,000 or so clones, roughly 94% being singletons. The sequenced cases were selected for having the highest brain T cell transcript signatures. Before surgery, patients took at least one anti-epileptic drug. The TCR was taken from a boy younger than two with hemimegalencephaly and intractable seizures. The chain has TRBV30 and TRBJ1-2, with TRBD1 matching over 8 bases. Here the sequenced sample was peripheral blood, taken at surgery. The CDR3 nucleotides are TGTGCCTGGAGTGGACAGGGGAGTACGGATGGCTACACCTTC. Translated, it gives CAWSGQGSTDGYTF.